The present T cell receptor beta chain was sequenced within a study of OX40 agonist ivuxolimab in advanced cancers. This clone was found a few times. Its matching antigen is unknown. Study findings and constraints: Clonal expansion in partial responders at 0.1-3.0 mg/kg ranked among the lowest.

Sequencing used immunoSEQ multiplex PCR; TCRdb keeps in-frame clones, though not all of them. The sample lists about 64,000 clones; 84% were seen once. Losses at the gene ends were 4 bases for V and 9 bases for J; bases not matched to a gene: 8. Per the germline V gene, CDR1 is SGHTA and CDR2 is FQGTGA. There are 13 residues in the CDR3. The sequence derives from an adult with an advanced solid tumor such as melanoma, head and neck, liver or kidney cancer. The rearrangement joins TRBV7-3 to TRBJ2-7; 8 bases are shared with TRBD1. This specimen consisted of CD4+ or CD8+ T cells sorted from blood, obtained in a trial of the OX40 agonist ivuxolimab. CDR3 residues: CASSSGGASVQYF. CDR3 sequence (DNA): TGTGCCAGCAGCTCAGGGGGCGCTTCCGTGCAGTACTTC.